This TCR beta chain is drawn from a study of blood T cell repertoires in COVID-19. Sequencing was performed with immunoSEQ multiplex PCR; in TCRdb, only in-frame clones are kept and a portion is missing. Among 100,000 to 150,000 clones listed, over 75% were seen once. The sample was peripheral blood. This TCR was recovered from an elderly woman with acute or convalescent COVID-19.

The CDR3 loop is CSPRLANEQFF. CDR3 nucleotide sequence: TGCAGTCCCCGACTAGCGAATGAGCAGTTCTTC. The chain employs TRBV20-1 and TRBJ2-1, with 8 bases fitting TRBD2. The CDR3 spans 11 residues. J lost 7 bases, V lost 8 bases, and 4 bases had no gene match. The V gene's germline CDR1 is DFQATT and CDR2 SNEGSKA (reference sequence).